A single sample gave rise to the 14 T cell receptor beta chains below, sequenced in a study of T cells in Graves' hyperthyroidism and ophthalmopathy. It was RNA transcripts that yielded the amplified TCR beta CDR3 regions. During a first-round RT-PCR of the TCR CDR3, the HTBI primer set was used. One entry per CDR3 protein results from TCRdb running MiXCR on the multiplex PCR reads. The profile shows around 190,000 distinct CDR3 sequences, less than 20% of them singletons. The specimen sequenced was blood. The receptors here all came from a woman aged 45-65 years with Graves' hyperthyroidism.

This clonotype was seen many times. The chain couples TRBV27 to TRBJ2-5; no firm D call. Germline loops: CDR1 MNHEY, CDR2 SMNVEV (reference sequence). The CDR3 length is 16 residues. Trimming removed 4 bases at V and 5 bases at J, with 20 bases between. The CDR3, as DNA: TGTGCCAGCAGTTACCCAGGCCCTACGGATCGGGAGACCCAGTACTTC. Amino acid sequence: CASSYPGPTDRETQYF.

Written as DNA, the CDR3 is TGTGCCAGCAGGGCTACACGGGGAGTCGGCTACACCTTC. It specifies CASRATRGVGYTF. The genes are TRBV6-2 or TRBV6-3 and TRBJ1-2; D gene unclear. CDR3 size: 13 residues. Trimming removed 6 bases from V and 8 bases from J, with 16 bases in between. Germline V gene data show CDR1 as MNHEY and CDR2 as SVGEGT.

This clonotype has more than one count but fewer than ten. J is TRBJ1-1 and V is TRBV27; 8 nucleotides align to TRBD1. This CDR3 spans 17 amino acids. Looked up from germline, CDR1 is MNHEY and CDR2 is SMNVEV (reference sequence). Losses at the gene ends were 5 bases for V and 6 bases for J; bases not matched to a gene: 17. The CDR3 coding sequence is TGTGCCAGCAGTCCCAACCGGGACAGGCTGGTAATGCCTGAAGCTTTCTTT. It translates to CASSPNRDRLVMPEAFF.

This clonotype was seen ten or more times. The chain has TRBV14 and TRBJ2-1; either TRBD1 or TRBD2 may fit D (5 bases each). Deletions cut 1 base from V and 7 bases from J, with 8 bases between. Germline-derived CDR1 and CDR2 are SGHDN and FVKESK. The CDR3 is 13 residues long. The CDR3 region has the DNA TGTGCCAGCAGCCAAGGTTGGGGGAATGAGCAGTTCTTC. It yields the protein CASSQGWGNEQFF. Based on the CDR3 plus reference TRBV14 and TRBJ2-1, the full variable domain is EAGVTQFPSHSVIEKGQTVTLRCDPISGHDNLYWYRRVMGKEIKFLLHFVKESKQDESGMPNNRFLAERTGGTYSTLKVQPAELEDSGVYFCASSQGWGNEQFFGPGTRLTVL.

This clonotype has a count of ten or more. The V call is TRBV24-1, the J call TRBJ1-6; D unresolved. Germline V gene data show CDR1 as KGHDR and CDR2 as SFDVKD. V shed 12 bases and J shed 7 bases, with 15 bases lying between them. The CDR3 length is 13 residues. The CDR3 coding sequence is TGTGCCGCATCGGGAGGGATCAATTCACCCCTCCACTTT. It yields the protein CAASGGINSPLHF.

This clonotype was detected many times. The chain is built from TRBV6-2 or TRBV6-3 and TRBJ1-2; D perhaps matches TRBD1 (6 bases). The CDR3 is 15 residues long. Per the germline V gene, CDR1 is MNHEY and CDR2 is SVGEGT. Between the trimmed V and J ends, which lost 6 bases and 4 bases, there was a span of 18 bases. CDR3 sequence: CASRPSGTSPYGYTF. The DNA of the CDR3 is TGTGCCAGCAGGCCGAGCGGGACATCGCCCTATGGCTACACCTTC.

This chain links TRBV14 with TRBJ2-1; tentative D call: TRBD1 (5 bases). V gave up 1 base and J gave up 0 bases, with 10 bases separating them. The CDR3 covers 16 residues. Germline V lookup: CDR1 SGHDN, CDR2 FVKESK. The CDR3 reads CASSQGTQSSYNEQFF. The CDR3 DNA sequence: TGTGCCAGCAGCCAAGGGACACAGAGCTCCTACAATGAGCAGTTCTTC.

In this sample, this clonotype turned up a few times. The rearrangement links TRBV13 to TRBJ2-2; D might be TRBD1 (6 bases). Germline V gene sequence: CDR1 PRHDT, CDR2 FYEKMQ (reference sequence). The CDR3 spans 15 residues. The germline V and J ends were trimmed by 0 bases and 6 bases, with 11 bases remaining between them. The CDR3 nucleotides read TGTGCCAGCAGCTTAGGGAACAGGGTGTCCGGGGAGCTGTTTTTT. The encoded protein is CASSLGNRVSGELFF.

This clonotype was seen ten or more times. The chain recombines TRBV3-1 with TRBJ2-3; possibly TRBD2 for D (6 bases). The CDR3 totals 16 residues. V was trimmed by 0 bases and J by 2 bases, leaving 12 bases between them. Germline assignment: CDR1 LGHDT and CDR2 YNNKEL (reference sequence). Here the CDR3 DNA reads TGTGCCAGCAGCCAAGATCAACTAGCCTTCACAGATACGCAGTATTTT. Its protein is CASSQDQLAFTDTQYF.

Ten or more counts support this clonotype. The rearrangement links TRBV11-2 to TRBJ2-7, with 12 bases lining up with TRBD2. V lost 4 bases and J lost 3; bases outside the gene matches: 10. The CDR3 spans 17 residues. The germline CDR1 and CDR2 sequences are SGHAT and FQNNGV. CDR3: CASSSTKTSGRFYEQYF. The CDR3 DNA reads as TGTGCCAGCAGCTCGACAAAGACTAGCGGGAGATTCTACGAGCAGTACTTC.

The table lists this clonotype with many counts. The rearrangement joins TRBV27 to TRBJ1-1, with D possibly TRBD1 on 6 matching bases. Deletions cut 6 bases from V and 5 bases from J, with 16 bases between. This CDR3 spans 14 amino acids. The germline CDR1 and CDR2 sequences are MNHEY and SMNVEV (reference sequence). In nucleotides, the CDR3 is TGTGCCAGCAGGCTCGAGCTTACAGGGACTGAAGCTTTCTTT. Translating it yields CASRLELTGTEAFF.

This clonotype occurred many times. The chain joins TRBV4-1 to TRBJ1-1; no clear D gene. This CDR3 has 16 amino acids. The V and J ends lost 0 bases and 5 bases respectively, with 16 bases between them. Germline CDR1 is MGHRA and CDR2 is YSYEKL. The DNA for the CDR3 is TGCGCCAGCAGCCAAGATCGGCAGATATACCCGACTGAAGCTTTCTTT. It is translated as CASSQDRQIYPTEAFF.

V and J are TRBV7-2 and TRBJ1-2; D is unresolved. The CDR3 is 16 residues long. V was cut by 0 bases and J by 0 bases, with 11 bases left in between. Germline CDR1 and CDR2: SGHTA and FQGNSA. The CDR3 DNA follows: TGTGCCAGCAGCTTAGCGTTTCTAGGTTCTAACTATGGCTACACCTTC. Translation: CASSLAFLGSNYGYTF.

This clonotype appeared many times. This rearrangement joins TRBV11-3 to TRBJ1-1; unclear D gene. Looked up from germline, CDR1 is SGHNT and CDR2 is YENEEA. Deletions cut 5 bases from V and 0 bases from J, with 7 bases between. This CDR3 has 13 amino acids. The CDR3 reads CASSASMNTEAFF. Written as DNA, the CDR3 is TGTGCCAGCAGCGCCTCCATGAACACTGAAGCTTTCTTT. Combining the CDR3 with reference TRBV11-3 and TRBJ1-1 gives the whole variable domain EAGVVQSPRYKIIEKKQPVAFWCNPISGHNTLYWYLQNLGQGPELLIRYENEEAVDDSQLPKDRFSAERLKGVDSTLKIQPAELGDSAVYLCASSASMNTEAFFGQGTRLTVV.